These 10 T cell receptor beta chains were sequenced from one sample in a study of blood T cell repertoires in COVID-19. The assay was immunoSEQ multiplex PCR, and TCRdb's table has in-frame clones only and misses some. The sample has 200,000 to 300,000 clones; just under 85% are singletons. Material: peripheral blood. These receptors originate from a woman aged 55-69 years with active or convalescent COVID-19.

This clone was observed a single time. The gene calls are TRBV28 and TRBJ1-5; D is possibly TRBD1 (5 bases). Germline CDR1 is MDHEN and CDR2 is SYDVKM. The CDR3 extends over 15 amino acids. V shed 5 bases and J shed 1 base, with 12 bases lying between them. The CDR3 DNA reads as TGTGCCAGCAGTGCCTGGGGGGGGAGCAATCAGCCCCAGCATTTT. Translated: CASSAWGGSNQPQHF.

The V gene is TRBV7-2, the J gene TRBJ2-2; 8 nucleotides line up with TRBD1. Per the germline V gene, CDR1 is SGHTA and CDR2 is FQGNSA. The V gene end was trimmed by 6 bases and the J gene end by 4 bases; junction bases not matched to a gene: 4. This CDR3 is 14 amino acids long. Here the CDR3 reads CASRTGGITGELFF. CDR3 DNA sequence: TGTGCCAGCAGAACAGGGGGAATCACCGGGGAGCTGTTTTTT.

In this sample, this clone turned up once. The chain has TRBV13 and TRBJ2-5; 10 nucleotides line up with TRBD1. This CDR3 region has 17 residues. Looked up from germline, CDR1 is PRHDT and CDR2 is FYEKMQ (reference sequence). V trimming: 0 bases; J trimming: 4 bases; junction bases outside the gene matches: 8. As DNA, the CDR3 is TGTGCCAGCAGCTTAGGGGGTAGTGGGACAGGGGCAGAGACCCAGTACTTC. This codes for CASSLGGSGTGAETQYF.

The chain combines TRBV5-1 with TRBJ2-2; 9 bases are shared with TRBD2. Germline V gene data show CDR1 as SGHRS and CDR2 as YFSETQ. Trimming cost V 4 bases and J 5 bases; bases outside gene matches: 12. The CDR3 is made up of 17 amino acids. CDR3 loop: CASSIAGGPLETGELFF. The DNA for the CDR3 is TGCGCCAGCAGCATCGCGGGAGGGCCTCTTGAGACCGGGGAGCTGTTTTTT.

This chain connects TRBV24-1 to TRBJ2-2; D not resolved. Trimming removed 5 bases at V and 1 base at J, with 7 bases between. Germline V gene sequence: CDR1 KGHDR, CDR2 SFDVKD. The CDR3 has 14 residues. The CDR3 region is CATSGSWNTGELFF. CDR3 in DNA: TGTGCCACCAGTGGTTCTTGGAACACCGGGGAGCTGTTTTTT.

The V and J genes are TRBV25-1 and TRBJ1-5, with D maybe TRBD1 (5 bases). The CDR3 sequence is 17 residues long. Trimming left V 0 bases short and J 5 bases short, with 17 bases between. Germline V gives CDR1 MGHDK, CDR2 SYGVNS. The CDR3 DNA reads TGTGCCAGCAGTGAATATGGCGCGGGGGATTTCGATCAGCCCCAGCATTTT. Translating gives CASSEYGAGDFDQPQHF.

This clone was found a few times. V and J are TRBV6-1 and TRBJ2-7; D remains ambiguous. Germline-derived CDR1 and CDR2 are MNHNS and SASEGT. Trimming removed 2 bases from V and 4 bases from J, with 6 bases in between. The CDR3 extends over 12 amino acids. The CDR3 DNA sequence: TGTGCCAGCAGTGAACCGCAGTACGAGCAGTACGTC. Translation: CASSEPQYEQYV.

The chain combines TRBV15 with TRBJ2-1; the D gene is possibly TRBD1 (6 bases). Germline V gene data show CDR1 as LNHNV and CDR2 as YYDKDF (reference sequence). V gave up 0 bases and J gave up 7 bases, with 13 bases separating them. The CDR3 totals 15 residues. The CDR3 is CATSRDFVTGNEQFF. CDR3 DNA: TGTGCCACCAGCAGAGATTTCGTGACAGGAAATGAGCAGTTCTTC. Using reference TRBV15 and TRBJ2-1 for the parts outside the CDR3, the full variable domain is DAMVIQNPRYQVTQFGKPVTLSCSQTLNHNVMYWYQQKSSQAPKLLFHYYDKDFNNEADTPDNFQSRRPNTSFCFLDIRSPGLGDTAMYLCATSRDFVTGNEQFFGPGTRLTVL.

The chain uses TRBV11-2 and TRBJ1-4, with TRBD1 identical over 9 bases. The germline V gene encodes CDR1 SGHAT and CDR2 FQNNGV. This CDR3 has 14 amino acids. V trimming: 5 bases; J trimming: 7 bases; junction bases outside the gene matches: 5. CDR3 DNA: TGTGCCAGCAGCCCCTTGGACAGGGGTGAAAAACTGTTTTTT. Amino acid sequence: CASSPLDRGEKLFF.

The chain uses TRBV6-2 or TRBV6-3 and TRBJ2-1; 14 bases are a match to TRBD2. Trimming removed 3 bases from V and 9 bases from J; junction bases left unmatched: 7. The CDR3 sequence is 16 residues long. The germline V gene has CDR1 MNHEY and CDR2 SVGEGT. The CDR3 sequence is CASSYPPGLAGGEQFF. The CDR3 DNA is TGTGCCAGCAGTTATCCCCCCGGACTAGCGGGGGGTGAGCAGTTCTTC.